This TCR beta chain was retrieved from a study of T cell responses to AZD1222 COVID-19 vaccine. The assay was immunoSEQ multiplex PCR, and TCRdb's table has in-frame clones only and misses some. The sample gives about 100,000 clones, 90% to 95% of which show up once; 2% to 2.5% is in the top ten. The sequence was collected from an adult in good health. The material sequenced was peripheral blood, taken on day 0 of AZD1222 vaccination.

The DNA for the CDR3 is TGTGCCAGCAGCTTATGGATCTCTGGGGCCAACGTCCTGACTTTC. The encoded protein is CASSLWISGANVLTF. The V gene is TRBV7-9, the J gene TRBJ2-6, with D hard to call. Trimming left V 2 bases short and J 0 bases short, with 5 bases between. CDR3 size: 15 residues. The germline CDR1 and CDR2 sequences are SEHNR and FQNEAQ (reference sequence).